This T cell receptor beta chain was observed in a study of Ad26.COV2.S vaccination and SARS-CoV-2 variants (dated by TCRdb to about 2021). Broadly, across the study: Vaccine-arm donors were drawn from COV1001, a multicentre, randomized, double-blind, placebo-controlled phase I-IIa trial of Ad26.COV2.S in healthy adults. Blinding of investigators to trial group allocation was maintained during experiments and outcome assessment. Participants in the trial were split at random into five groups of five each, receiving low-dose or high-dose Ad26.COV2.S once or twice, or else placebo on both occasions. The specificity and breadth of SARS-CoV-2-reactive T cell receptors after Ad26.COV2.S vaccination were assessed by TCRbeta repertoire sequencing. A total of around 32 samples were included in the TCR-sequenced set, comprising around 19 Ad26.COV2.S vaccine recipients, 5 placebo recipients and 8 SARS-CoV-2 convalescent individuals. Dosing of Ad26.COV2.S was intramuscular, at either 5x10^10 or 1x10^11 viral particles, delivered as one shot or as two shots spaced 56 days apart. Results and caveats for the whole study, not just this receptor: The study was not powered for comparison of responses between vaccine doses or regimens. Ad26.COV2.S recipients had higher spike-specific TCR breadth than placebo recipients (P = 0.0014). Comparable non-spike TCR breadth was observed between vaccine and placebo recipients, consistent with only spike being contained in the vaccine. After vaccination, substantial breadth of spike-specific CD8+ and CD4+ T cell responses was reported. According to the authors, total T cell responses may have been underestimated by the TCR breadth and depth analyses.

To note about this clone: The antigen this receptor binds is unknown. No quality values exist for individual bases; no much larger clone is one base distant.

The immunoSEQ Assay was used to sequence TCRbeta CDR3 regions. After extraction, genomic DNA underwent amplification by bias-controlled multiplex PCR, followed by high-throughput sequencing. As for the original processing: To quantify the absolute abundance of every unique TCRbeta CDR3 region, sequences were collapsed and filtered. T cell fraction was estimated by normalization of TCRbeta template counts to usable DNA, with usable DNA being measured through amplification of reference genes present in all nucleated cells. Repertoire TCRs were annotated as SARS-CoV-2-specific by exact matching of V gene, CDR3 amino acid sequence and J gene to a known reactive TCR set. The reference SARS-CoV-2 TCR set was derived from MIRA and filtered for enrichment in COVID-19-positive ImmuneCODE repertoires, a step that removed public or cross-reactive TCRs. Using the MIRA antigens, annotated TCRs were further analysed by specific ORF or by position within an ORF. Breadth was defined as the number of annotated unique rearrangements divided by the total number of unique productive rearrangements, and depth was defined as the summed frequency of the annotated unique rearrangements. Two-sided Wilcoxon rank-sum tests were applied when comparing TCR breadth between groups. TCRdb holds this immuneACCESS table with in-frame rearrangements only. Some clones are missing; in checked studies, unresolved V genes explain under half, and the rest has no known cause. The V and J calls and clone size are taken from that table; D and trimming were inferred from the DNA. The sample table holds hundreds of thousands of clones, of which more than 80% were seen once. Approximately 1.5% of the sample belongs to the ten largest clones.

The treatment or condition label, as the study defines it: around 19 received Ad26.COV2.S at low or high dose, single or two shots; five or six received placebo; per-sample allocation not given. Repertoires of vaccine and placebo recipients were sequenced from samples collected on day 63 after the first injection. Cohort 1b enrolled 20 to 30 adults aged 18-55 years at a single site in Boston, USA, between 29 July and 7 August 2020. Ad26.COV2.S was a replication-incompetent adenovirus type 26 vector expressing a prefusion-stabilized SARS-CoV-2 spike protein from the original Wuhan strain. CDR1 and CDR2 are drawn from the germline V gene: SGHRS, YFSETQ. From its cysteine to its phenylalanine, the CDR3 spans 17 amino acids. Only the CDR3 DNA is retained, 51 bases long and in frame from the first base. V has 4 bases trimmed and J has 0 bases trimmed; junction bases matching no gene number 7.

The sequence is built from TRBV5-1 and TRBJ2-6, with 7 bases in between that match TRBD1. Source: peripheral blood, taken in a trial of Ad26.COV2.S vaccine versus placebo. The receptor comes from a person aged 18 to 59 who received the Ad26.COV2.S COVID-19 vaccine or a placebo. The bases read TGCGCCAGCAGCCCCGGGACAGACATCTCTGGGGCCAACGTCCTGACTTTC. Its amino acids are CASSPGTDISGANVLTF.